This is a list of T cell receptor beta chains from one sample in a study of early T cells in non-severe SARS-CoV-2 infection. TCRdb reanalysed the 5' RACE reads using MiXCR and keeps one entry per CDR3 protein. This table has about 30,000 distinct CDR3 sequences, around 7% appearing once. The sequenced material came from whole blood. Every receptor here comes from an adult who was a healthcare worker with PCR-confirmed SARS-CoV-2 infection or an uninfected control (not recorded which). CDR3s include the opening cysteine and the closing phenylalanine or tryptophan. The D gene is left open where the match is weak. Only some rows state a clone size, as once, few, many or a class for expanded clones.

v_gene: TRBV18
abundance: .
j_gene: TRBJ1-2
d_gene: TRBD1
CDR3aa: CASSGTAEPIANYGYTF
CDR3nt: TGTGCCAGCTCCGGGACAGCCGAACCTATAGCTAACTATGGCTACACCTTC

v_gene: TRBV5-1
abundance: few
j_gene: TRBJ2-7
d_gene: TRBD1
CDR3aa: CASSLTGTGGYEQYF
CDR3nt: TGCGCCAGCAGCTTGACCGGGACAGGGGGCTACGAGCAGTACTTC

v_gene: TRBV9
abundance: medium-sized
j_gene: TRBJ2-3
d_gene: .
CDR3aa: CASSVATVGAEGQYF
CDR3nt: TGTGCCAGCAGCGTAGCTACGGTGGGAGCGGAGGGGCAGTATTTT

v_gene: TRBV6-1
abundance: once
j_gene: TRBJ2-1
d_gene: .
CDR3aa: CASTKSYNEQFF
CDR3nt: TGTGCCAGCACCAAGTCCTACAATGAGCAGTTCTTC

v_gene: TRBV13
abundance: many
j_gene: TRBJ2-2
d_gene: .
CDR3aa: CASSPQLASGAGELFF
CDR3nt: TGTGCCAGCAGCCCGCAACTCGCCTCGGGGGCCGGGGAGCTGTTTTTT

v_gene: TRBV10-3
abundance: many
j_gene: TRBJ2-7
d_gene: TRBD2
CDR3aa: CAISEAGGPLGYEQYF
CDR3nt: TGTGCCATCAGTGAGGCGGGGGGCCCACTGGGTTACGAGCAGTACTTC

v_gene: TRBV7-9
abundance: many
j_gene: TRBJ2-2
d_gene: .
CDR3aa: CASSPKVTGELFF
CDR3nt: TGTGCCAGCAGCCCTAAAGTCACTGGGGAGCTGTTTTTT

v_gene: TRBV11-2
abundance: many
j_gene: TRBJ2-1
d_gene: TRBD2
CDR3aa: CASSLPGLVGNEQFF
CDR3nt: TGTGCCAGCAGCTTGCCGGGACTAGTAGGGAATGAGCAGTTCTTC

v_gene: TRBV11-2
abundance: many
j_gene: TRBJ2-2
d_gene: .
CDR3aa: CASSLVRTGELFF
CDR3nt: TGTGCCAGCAGCTTAGTGAGGACCGGGGAGCTGTTTTTT

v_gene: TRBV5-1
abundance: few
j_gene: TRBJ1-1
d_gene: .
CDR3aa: CASSFNGAMNTEAFF
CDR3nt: TGCGCCAGCAGCTTCAACGGGGCCATGAACACTGAAGCTTTCTTT

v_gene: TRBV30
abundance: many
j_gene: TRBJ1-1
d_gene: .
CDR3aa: CAWSSTGLGTEAFF
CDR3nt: TGTGCCTGGAGTTCAACAGGGCTCGGCACTGAAGCTTTCTTT

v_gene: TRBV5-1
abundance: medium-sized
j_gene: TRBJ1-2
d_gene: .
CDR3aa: CASSQGHGVSEGYTF
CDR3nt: TGCGCCAGCAGCCAGGGGCACGGCGTCAGTGAAGGCTACACCTTC

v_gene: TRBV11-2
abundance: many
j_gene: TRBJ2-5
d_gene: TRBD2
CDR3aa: CASSSSGGTNQETQYF
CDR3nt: TGTGCCAGCAGCTCTAGCGGGGGGACCAACCAAGAGACCCAGTACTTC

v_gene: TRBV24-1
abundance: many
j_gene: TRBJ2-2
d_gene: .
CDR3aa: CATSDSTWSTGELFF
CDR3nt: TGTGCCACCAGTGATTCTACTTGGAGCACCGGGGAGCTGTTTTTT

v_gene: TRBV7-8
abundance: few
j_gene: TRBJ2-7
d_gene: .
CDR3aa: CASSLVGGTAPIEQYF
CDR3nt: TGTGCCAGCAGCTTAGTGGGGGGGACAGCTCCCATCGAGCAGTACTTC

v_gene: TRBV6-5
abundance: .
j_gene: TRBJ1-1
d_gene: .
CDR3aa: CASSYSWYYNTEAFF
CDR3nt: TGTGCCAGCAGTTATAGTTGGTATTACAACACTGAAGCTTTCTTT

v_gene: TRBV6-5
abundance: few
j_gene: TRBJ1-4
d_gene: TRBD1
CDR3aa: CASSYSGGQGGEKLFF
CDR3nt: TGTGCCAGCAGTTACTCGGGGGGACAGGGAGGTGAAAAACTGTTTTTT

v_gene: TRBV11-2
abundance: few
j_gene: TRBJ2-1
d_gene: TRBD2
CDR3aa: CASSLGTSGWSYNEQFF
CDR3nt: TGTGCCAGCAGCCTTGGGACTAGCGGGTGGTCCTACAATGAGCAGTTCTTC

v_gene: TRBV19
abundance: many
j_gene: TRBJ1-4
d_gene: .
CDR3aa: CASSAGTSTNEKLFF
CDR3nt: TGTGCCAGTAGCGCCGGGACCTCAACTAATGAAAAACTGTTTTTT

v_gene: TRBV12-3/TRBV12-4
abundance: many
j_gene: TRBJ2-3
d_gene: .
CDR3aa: CASTPDTVRNTQYF
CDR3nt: TGTGCCAGCACCCCGGACACTGTAAGGAATACGCAGTATTTT

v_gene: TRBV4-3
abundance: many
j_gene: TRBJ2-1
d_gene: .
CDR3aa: CASSKGEGSYNEQFF
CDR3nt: TGCGCCAGCAGTAAGGGGGAGGGATCCTACAATGAGCAGTTCTTC

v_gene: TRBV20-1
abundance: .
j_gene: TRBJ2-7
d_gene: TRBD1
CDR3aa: CSARGQGASAYEQYF
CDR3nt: TGCAGTGCTAGAGGACAGGGGGCTAGCGCCTACGAGCAGTACTTC

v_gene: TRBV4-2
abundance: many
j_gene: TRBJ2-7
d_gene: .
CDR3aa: CASSQDPDTAYEQYF
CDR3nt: TGTGCCAGCAGCCAAGACCCCGACACTGCCTACGAGCAGTACTTC

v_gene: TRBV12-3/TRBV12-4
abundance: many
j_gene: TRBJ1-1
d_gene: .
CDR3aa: CASSVQAQNTEAFF
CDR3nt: TGTGCCAGCAGTGTACAGGCCCAGAACACTGAAGCTTTCTTT

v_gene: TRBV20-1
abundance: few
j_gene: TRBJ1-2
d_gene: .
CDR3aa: CSAFPGVPYGYTF
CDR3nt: TGCAGTGCGTTTCCAGGGGTACCCTATGGCTACACCTTC

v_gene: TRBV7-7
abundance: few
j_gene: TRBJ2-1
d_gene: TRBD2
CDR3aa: CASSPRLAGRSYNEQFF
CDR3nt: TGTGCTAGCAGCCCGAGACTAGCGGGACGCTCCTACAATGAGCAGTTCTTC

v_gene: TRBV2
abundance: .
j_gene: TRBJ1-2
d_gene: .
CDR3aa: CASSEHPARGGYTF
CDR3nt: TGTGCCAGCAGTGAGCACCCCGCCAGGGGCGGCTACACCTTC

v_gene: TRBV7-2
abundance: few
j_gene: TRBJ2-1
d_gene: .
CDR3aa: CASSSRGPSYNEQFF
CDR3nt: TGTGCCAGCAGCTCTCGGGGGCCCTCCTACAATGAGCAGTTCTTC

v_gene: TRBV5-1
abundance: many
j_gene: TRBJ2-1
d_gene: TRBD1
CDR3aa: CASSIPGQGYNEQFF
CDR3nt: TGCGCCAGCAGCATACCGGGACAGGGATACAATGAGCAGTTCTTC

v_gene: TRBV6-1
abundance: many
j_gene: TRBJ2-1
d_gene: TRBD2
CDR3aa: CASQTGTSGYNEQFF
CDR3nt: TGTGCCAGTCAAACCGGGACTAGCGGCTACAATGAGCAGTTCTTC

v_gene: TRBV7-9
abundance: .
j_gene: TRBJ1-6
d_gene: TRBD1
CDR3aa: CASSLYGTDNSPLHF
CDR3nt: TGTGCCAGCAGCTTATACGGGACAGATAATTCACCCCTCCACTTT

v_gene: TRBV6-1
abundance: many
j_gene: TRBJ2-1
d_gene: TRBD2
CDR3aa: CASGTSGSGDEQFF
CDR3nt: TGTGCCAGCGGGACTAGCGGGAGCGGGGATGAGCAGTTCTTC

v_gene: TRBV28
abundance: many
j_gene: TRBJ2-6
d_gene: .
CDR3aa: CASSNRQGLSGANVLTF
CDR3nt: TGTGCCAGCAGTAACCGACAGGGACTTTCTGGGGCCAACGTCCTGACTTTC

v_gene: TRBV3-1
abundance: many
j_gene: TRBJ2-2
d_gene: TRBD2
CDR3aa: CASSQGSGATGELFF
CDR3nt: TGTGCCAGCAGCCAGGGCAGCGGGGCCACCGGGGAGCTGTTTTTT

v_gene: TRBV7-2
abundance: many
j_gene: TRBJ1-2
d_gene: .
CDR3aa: CASSLGSRDMAYGYTF
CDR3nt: TGTGCCAGCAGCTTAGGGAGCCGGGACATGGCCTATGGCTACACCTTC

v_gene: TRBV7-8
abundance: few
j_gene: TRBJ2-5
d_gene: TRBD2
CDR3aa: CASSLGGLAGEDQETQYF
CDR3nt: TGTGCCAGCAGCTTAGGGGGACTAGCGGGAGAGGACCAAGAGACCCAGTACTTC

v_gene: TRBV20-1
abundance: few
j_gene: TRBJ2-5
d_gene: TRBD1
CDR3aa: CSALTGGEETQYF
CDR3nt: TGCAGTGCCCTGACAGGGGGCGAAGAGACCCAGTACTTC

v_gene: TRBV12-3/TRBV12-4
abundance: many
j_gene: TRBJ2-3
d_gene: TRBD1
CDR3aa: CASSFHRGGTDTQYF
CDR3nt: TGTGCCAGCAGTTTCCACAGGGGTGGGACAGATACGCAGTATTTT

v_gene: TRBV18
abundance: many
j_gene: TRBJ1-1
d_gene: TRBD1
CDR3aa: CASSPNTGATEAFF
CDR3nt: TGTGCCAGCTCACCAAACACAGGGGCTACTGAAGCTTTCTTT

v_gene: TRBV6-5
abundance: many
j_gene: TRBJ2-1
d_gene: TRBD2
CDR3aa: CASSYSPRLAGGPYNEQFF
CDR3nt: TGTGCCAGCAGTTACTCCCCCCGGCTAGCGGGAGGTCCCTACAATGAGCAGTTCTTC

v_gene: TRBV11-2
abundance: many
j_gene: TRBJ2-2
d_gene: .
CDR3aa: CASSLATDPTATGELFF
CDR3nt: TGTGCCAGCAGCTTAGCGACCGATCCGACGGCCACCGGGGAGCTGTTTTTT

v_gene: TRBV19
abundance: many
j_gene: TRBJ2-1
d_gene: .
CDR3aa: CASSIGAGVYNEQFF
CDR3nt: TGTGCCAGTAGTATAGGGGCGGGCGTCTACAATGAGCAGTTCTTC

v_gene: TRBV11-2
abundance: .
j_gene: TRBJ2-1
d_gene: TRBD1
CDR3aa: CASSLGQGTVYNEQFF
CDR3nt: TGTGCCAGCAGCTTGGGACAGGGGACCGTATACAATGAGCAGTTCTTC

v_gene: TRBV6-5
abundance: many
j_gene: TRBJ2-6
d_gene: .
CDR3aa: CASSRLGTGANVLTF
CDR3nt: TGTGCCAGCAGTCGACTCGGGACTGGGGCCAACGTCCTGACTTTC

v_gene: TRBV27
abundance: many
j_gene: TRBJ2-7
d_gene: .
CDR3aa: CASSLRGVPGEERYEQYF
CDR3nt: TGTGCCAGCAGTTTAAGGGGGGTTCCAGGAGAGGAACGGTACGAGCAGTACTTC

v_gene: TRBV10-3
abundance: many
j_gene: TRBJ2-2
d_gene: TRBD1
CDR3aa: CAITTDRGRSTGELFF
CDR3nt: TGTGCCATCACCACCGACAGGGGGCGAAGCACCGGGGAGCTGTTTTTT

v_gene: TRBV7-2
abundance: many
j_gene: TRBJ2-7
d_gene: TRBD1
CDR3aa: CASSFAGQDALYF
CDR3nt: TGTGCCAGCAGCTTCGCCGGACAGGACGCTCTGTACTTC

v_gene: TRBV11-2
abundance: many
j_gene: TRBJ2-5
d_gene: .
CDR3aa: CAGRRGLVEETQYF
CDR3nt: TGTGCCGGCAGACGGGGTTTGGTCGAAGAGACCCAGTACTTC